This entry is about one T cell receptor (beta chain). Its antigen is not known. The data were taken from a study of T cell responses to AZD1222 COVID-19 vaccine. Overall study: Samples with a second dose at about 4 or about 12 weeks were pooled together. Study observations and caveats: Recipients of two AZD1222 doses showed rising Spike-specific TCR breadth and depth.

Sequenced by immunoSEQ multiplex PCR; TCRdb stores in-frame clones only, minus some. In the table there are some 96,000 clones, about 88% of which are singletons. The receptor was isolated from an adult in good health. The source was peripheral blood, collected on day 0 of AZD1222 vaccination.

The CDR3 bases are TGTGCCAGCAGTGAATTAGAGGGGGAAAAACTGTTTTTT. Amino acid sequence: CASSELEGEKLFF. V usage is TRBV2 and J usage is TRBJ1-4; TRBD1 is a possible D gene (5 bases). The CDR3 contains 13 residues. From germline, CDR1 is SNHLY and CDR2 FYNNEI. V lost 2 bases, J lost 8 bases, and 9 bases lay in between.